In this sample, the clone carrying this T cell receptor beta chain turned up many times. The data belong to a study of radiotherapy plus CTLA-4 blockade in lung cancer. Study context: Among patients, roughly 18% showed objective responses, and approximately 31% had disease control.

Assay used: immunoSEQ multiplex PCR; TCRdb lists only in-frame clones, some missing. The table includes approximately 70,000 clones, approximately 76% detected once. V dropped 6 bases and J dropped 6; count of bases not matched to a gene: 4. CDR3 size: 13 residues. Germline V gene data show CDR1 as MNHEY and CDR2 as SVGAGI. This clonotype was obtained from a human donor with non-small cell lung cancer whose response to radiotherapy plus ipilimumab could not be evaluated. Some clones in this sample may be carry-over from other donors' samples. The material sequenced was peripheral blood, taken from a patient treated with radiotherapy plus ipilimumab. V is TRBV6-5 and J is TRBJ2-2, with 7 bases matching TRBD1. The CDR3 DNA reads TGTGCCAGCAGCCTAACAGGGGCCGGGGAGCTGTTTTTT. Translated: CASSLTGAGELFF.